This record looks at one T cell receptor (beta chain) sequence and its context. Antigen: not known. The data were taken from a study of shared clonotypes between healthy human individuals. Broader study findings: Researchers sampled blood only, noting tissue repertoires likely differ.

V was shortened by 8 bases and J by 1 base, with 17 bases between the two germline ends. The CDR3 runs 15 residues. Germline CDR1 and CDR2: SNHLY and FYNNEI. Clones were sequenced by immunoSEQ multiplex PCR, and TCRdb holds only the in-frame ones, with some missing. Found here are roughly 480,000 clones, 70% to 85% of them singletons; the top ten hold more than 10%. This chain connects TRBV2 to TRBJ2-5; D may be TRBD1 (6 bases). This TCR was recovered from a woman aged 40 to 50 in good health. Some clones in this sample may be carry-over from other donors' samples. The sample was PBMCs. The DNA of the CDR3 is TGTGCCAGCCTTAGGGCAGGGGCGTTCCAAGAGACCCAGTACTTC. It codes for CASLRAGAFQETQYF.